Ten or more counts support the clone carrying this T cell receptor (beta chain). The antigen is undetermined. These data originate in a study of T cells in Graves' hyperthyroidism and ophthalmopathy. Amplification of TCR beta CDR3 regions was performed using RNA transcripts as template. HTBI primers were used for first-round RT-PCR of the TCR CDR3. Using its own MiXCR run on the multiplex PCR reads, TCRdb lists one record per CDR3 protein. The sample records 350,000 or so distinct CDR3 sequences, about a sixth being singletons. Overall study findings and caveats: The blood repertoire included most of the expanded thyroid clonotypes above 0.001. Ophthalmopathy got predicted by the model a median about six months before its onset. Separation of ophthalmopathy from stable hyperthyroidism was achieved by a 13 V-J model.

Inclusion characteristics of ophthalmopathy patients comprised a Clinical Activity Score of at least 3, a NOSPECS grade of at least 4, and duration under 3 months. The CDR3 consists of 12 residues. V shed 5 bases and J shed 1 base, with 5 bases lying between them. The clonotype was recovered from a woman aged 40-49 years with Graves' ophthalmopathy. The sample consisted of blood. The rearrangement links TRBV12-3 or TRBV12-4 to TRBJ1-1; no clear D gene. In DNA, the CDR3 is TGTGCCAGCAGTCACAGGAACACTGAAGCTTTCTTT. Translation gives CASSHRNTEAFF.